Listed here are 23 T cell receptor beta chains from one sample, sequenced in a study of CD8+ T cells in alopecia areata. Indicated treatment: oral pan-JAK inhibitor, 5-10 mg twice daily. Once RNA had been extracted, it was reverse transcribed into cDNA to act as the sequencing template. Clones were sequenced by immunoSEQ multiplex PCR, and TCRdb holds only the in-frame ones, with some missing. The sample lists about 200,000 clones, less than 70% occurring once. The sample in question was CD4+ T cells sorted from blood, obtained between weeks 49 and 50, from a patient treated with tofacitinib. The source of these receptors is a human donor with alopecia areata.

CDR3 region: CASSTGGQGFDGYTF. DNA for the CDR3: TGCGCCAGCAGCACCGGGGGACAGGGGTTCGATGGCTACACCTTC. The gene calls are TRBV5-1 and TRBJ1-2; 10 positions agree with TRBD1. J was trimmed by 6 bases and V by 4 bases; bases with no gene match: 9. The CDR3 spans 15 residues. Germline V gives CDR1 SGHRS, CDR2 YFSETQ.

V and J are TRBV6-5 and TRBJ2-7; 10 nucleotides agree with TRBD1. J gave up 3 bases and V 4 bases, and 3 bases lay outside the gene matches. This CDR3 has 14 residues. Germline-derived CDR1 and CDR2 are MNHEY and SVGAGI. This chain's CDR3 is CASSLTGGFYEQYF. The DNA for the CDR3 is TGTGCCAGCAGTTTGACAGGGGGCTTCTACGAGCAGTACTTC.

The chain uses TRBV5-5 and TRBJ1-5; D call uncertain. This CDR3 is 12 amino acids long. Per germline, CDR1 SGHKS and CDR2 YYEKEE (reference sequence). V was shortened by 4 bases and J by 4 bases, with 6 bases between the two germline ends. CDR3 sequence reads: CASSGGNQPQHF. CDR3 DNA sequence: TGTGCCAGCAGCGGAGGGAATCAGCCCCAGCATTTT.

The table lists this clone with a count of one. V gene TRBV6-6 combines with J gene TRBJ1-6; 8 nucleotides match TRBD1. The CDR3 is 16 residues long. The V gene end was trimmed by 4 bases and the J gene end by 9 bases; junction bases not matched to a gene: 11. Per the germline V gene, CDR1 is MNHNY and CDR2 is SVGAGI (reference sequence). The DNA of the CDR3 is TGTGCCAGCAGTTCCACCATCGGACAGGGACGTTCACCCCTCCACTTT. Protein: CASSSTIGQGRSPLHF.

This clone was observed many times. This chain connects TRBV6-5 to TRBJ2-3, with TRBD1 matching over 11 bases. The CDR3 totals 15 residues. Germline trimming cut 2 bases from V and 5 bases from J; bases unmatched to any gene: 3. Germline V lookup: CDR1 MNHEY, CDR2 SVGAGI. CDR3 residues: CASSYGQGAVDTQYF. The CDR3 nucleotides are TGTGCCAGCAGTTACGGACAGGGGGCTGTAGATACGCAGTATTTT.

This chain uses TRBV5-6 with TRBJ2-7; the D gene is possibly TRBD2 (5 bases). The CDR3 sequence is 15 residues long. CDR1 is SGHDT, CDR2 YYEEEE, per germline. V was cut by 4 bases and J by 1 base, with 15 bases left in between. The CDR3 DNA reads as TGTGCCAGCAGCGAATCACCGGGATCTTCCTACGAGCAGTACTTC. It encodes CASSESPGSSYEQYF.

This clone was counted at least ten times. The CDR3 DNA is TGTGCCAGCTCCCGGGACCGCGGTTCACCCCTCCACTTT. Its translation is CASSRDRGSPLHF. The genes are TRBV30 and TRBJ1-6; D may be TRBD1 (5 bases). The CDR3 runs to 13 residues. V was shortened by 8 bases and J by 9 bases, with 17 bases between the two germline ends. Germline loops: CDR1 GTSNPN, CDR2 SVGIG (reference sequence). Drawing the rest from reference TRBV30 and TRBJ1-6, the complete variable domain is SQTIHQWPATLVQPVGSPLSLECTVEGTSNPNLYWYRQAAGRGLQLLFYSVGIGQISSEVPQNLSASRPQDRQFILSSKKLLLSDSGFYLCASSRDRGSPLHFGNGTRLTVT.

The rearrangement joins TRBV5-6 to TRBJ1-5; TRBD1 aligns across 7 bases. The V segment lost 6 bases and the J segment 6 bases; nucleotides outside the gene matches: 9. The CDR3 spans 14 residues. Germline CDR1 and CDR2: SGHDT and YYEEEE. The CDR3 DNA sequence: TGTGCCAGCACCGTAACAGGGGCTTTTCAGCCCCAGCATTTT. Translated: CASTVTGAFQPQHF.

This chain links TRBV27 with TRBJ1-5, with no clear D. Trimming shortened V by 8 bases and J by 1 base, and 12 bases separated the two germline ends. Germline V CDR1 and CDR2: MNHEY, SMNVEV (reference sequence). This CDR3 is built from 14 residues. This chain's CDR3 is CASSIVGSNQPQHF. CDR3 in DNA: TGTGCCAGCTCAATCGTAGGGAGCAATCAGCCCCAGCATTTT.

The chain is built from TRBV29-1 and TRBJ2-1; 7 bases map to TRBD1. The CDR3 sequence is 13 residues long. V was clipped by 1 base and J by 9 bases; unmatched bases: 6. Germline CDR1 SQVTM, CDR2 ANQGSEA. CDR3 residues: CSVEGRGRGEQFF. CDR3 DNA: TGCAGCGTTGAAGGAAGGGGGCGAGGTGAGCAGTTCTTC.

The chain employs TRBV6-5 and TRBJ2-3; D not resolved. Trimming pared 2 bases from V and 3 bases from J, leaving 9 bases between. The germline gives CDR1 MNHEY, CDR2 SVGAGI. The CDR3 consists of 14 residues. CDR3 nucleotides: TGTGCCAGCAGTTACAGCGACCCGACAGATACGCAGTATTTT. It codes for CASSYSDPTDTQYF.

This chain connects TRBV7-2 to TRBJ2-3; 8 bases line up with TRBD1. CDR3 length: 15 amino acids. V shed 5 bases, J shed 2 bases, and the junction held 6 bases outside the gene matches. The V gene's germline CDR1 is SGHTA and CDR2 FQGNSA. The CDR3, as DNA: TGTGCCAGCAGCCAGGACAGGGTGGTCACAGATACGCAGTATTTT. As protein: CASSQDRVVTDTQYF. Together with reference TRBV7-2 and TRBJ2-3, the CDR3 gives the full variable domain: GAGVSQSPSNKVTEKGKDVELRCDPISGHTALYWYRQSLGQGLEFLIYFQGNSAPDKSGLPSDRFSAERTGGSVSTLTIQRTQQEDSAVYLCASSQDRVVTDTQYFGPGTRLTVL.

V usage is TRBV29-1 and J usage is TRBJ1-2, with a possible D match to TRBD1 (6 bases). CDR3 length: 13 amino acids. Germline CDR1 reads SQVTM; CDR2 reads ANQGSEA. Trimming cost V 6 bases and J 6 bases, with 17 bases left between them. CDR3: CSVGNREGHGYTF. Written as DNA, the CDR3 is TGCAGCGTCGGTAACAGGGAAGGGCATGGCTACACCTTC.

The rearrangement uses TRBV30 and TRBJ2-2; D is unresolved. Trimming shortened V by 2 bases and J by 6 bases, and 13 bases separated the two germline ends. Germline lookup yields CDR1 GTSNPN and CDR2 SVGIG (reference sequence). This CDR3 is built from 14 residues. CDR3 protein: CAWSIIPEPGELFF. DNA for the CDR3: TGTGCCTGGAGTATCATCCCCGAACCCGGGGAGCTGTTTTTT. Looking up the rest from reference TRBV30 and TRBJ2-2 gives the full variable domain: SQTIHQWPATLVQPVGSPLSLECTVEGTSNPNLYWYRQAAGRGLQLLFYSVGIGQISSEVPQNLSASRPQDRQFILSSKKLLLSDSGFYLCAWSIIPEPGELFFGEGSRLTVL.

This rearrangement joins TRBV5-1 to TRBJ2-6; unclear D gene. The CDR3 has 14 amino acids. From germline, CDR1 is SGHRS and CDR2 YFSETQ. Deletions cut 4 bases from V and 0 bases from J, with 5 bases between. The CDR3 here is CASSPLSGANVLTF. In DNA form, the CDR3 reads TGCGCCAGCAGCCCACTCTCTGGGGCCAACGTCCTGACTTTC.

This chain connects TRBV29-1 to TRBJ2-2, with a weak D call TRBD1 (5 bases). V lost 1 base and J lost 6, with 6 bases in between. The length of the CDR3 is 12 residues. CDR1 is SQVTM, CDR2 ANQGSEA, per germline. CDR3 sequence reads: CSVEVGPGELFF. DNA for the CDR3: TGCAGCGTTGAAGTGGGGCCCGGGGAGCTGTTTTTT.

The chain uses TRBV29-1 and TRBJ2-1; a weak D match, TRBD2 (7 bases). The CDR3 contains 15 residues. The germline CDR1 and CDR2 sequences are SQVTM and ANQGSEA. Between the trimmed V and J ends, which lost 6 bases and 9 bases, there was a span of 24 bases. In DNA form, the CDR3 reads TGCAGCGTCCGACCGTTCTGGGGGCGGGAGTCTGAGCAGTTCTTC. It codes for CSVRPFWGRESEQFF.

This clone appeared a few times. The chain employs TRBV5-1 and TRBJ2-1, with D hard to call. Per germline, CDR1 SGHRS and CDR2 YFSETQ. Trimming removed 0 bases from V and 4 bases from J, with 11 bases in between. This CDR3 spans 15 amino acids. Here the CDR3 DNA reads TGCGCCAGCAGCTTGGTTCCCGACAAGTACAATGAGCAGTTCTTC. Its translation: CASSLVPDKYNEQFF.

V gene TRBV5-1 combines with J gene TRBJ2-2, with D tentatively TRBD2 (5 bases). Germline V gene sequence: CDR1 SGHRS, CDR2 YFSETQ. This CDR3 has 14 residues. The V gene lost 5 bases and the J gene lost 0 bases, with 8 bases spanning the gap. The CDR3 loop reads CASSLDSNTGELFF. In DNA, the CDR3 is TGCGCCAGCAGTCTGGACTCGAACACCGGGGAGCTGTTTTTT.

V and J are TRBV29-1 and TRBJ1-1; D is ambiguous. V was cut by 3 bases and J by 5 bases, with 10 bases left in between. The CDR3 spans 12 residues. Germline V gives CDR1 SQVTM, CDR2 ANQGSEA. The CDR3 DNA is TGCAGCGTTGATTTGGGGATAACTGAAGCTTTCTTT. Its protein is CSVDLGITEAFF.

J is TRBJ1-1 and V is TRBV6-5, with unresolved D. Per germline, CDR1 MNHEY and CDR2 SVGAGI. The ends were cut back, 0 bases at V and 1 base at J, with 9 bases in the middle. The CDR3 spans 15 residues. The CDR3 nucleotides read TGTGCCAGCAGTTACTCCCTCCAGCAGAACACTGAAGCTTTCTTT. Encoded protein: CASSYSLQQNTEAFF.

J is TRBJ1-1 and V is TRBV4-3; D is unresolved. This CDR3 region has 15 residues. The V gene lost 1 base and the J gene lost 0 bases, with 9 bases spanning the gap. Germline CDR1 reads LGHNA; CDR2 reads YSLEER. The CDR3 nucleotides are TGCGCCAGCAGCCAAGGAAGTTCGATGAACACTGAAGCTTTCTTT. Protein product: CASSQGSSMNTEAFF.

J is TRBJ2-5 and V is TRBV7-3; unclear D gene. CDR3 length: 13 amino acids. The ends were cut back, 1 base at V and 2 bases at J, with 5 bases in the middle. The germline V gene encodes CDR1 SGHTA and CDR2 FQGTGA. In DNA form, the CDR3 reads TGTGCCAGCAGCTTAAACCCACAAGAGACCCAGTACTTC. It is translated as CASSLNPQETQYF.